The clone carrying this T cell receptor beta chain has just a few counts. Its antigen is still unknown. TCRdb reanalysed the 5' RACE reads using MiXCR and keeps one entry per CDR3 protein. The table shows 560,000 or so distinct CDR3 sequences, with around 16% occurring only once. The record originates from a study of T-cell memory formation after mild COVID-19. The wider study: The TCR clusters were mostly specific to one donor. Findings of the study overall: Some clones that responded were present in memory (sampled pre-infection), which suggests cross-reactive memory joined. Later expanders leaned CD4+, whereas day 15 to 85 contracting clones were balanced CD4/CD8.

Germline V gene sequence: CDR1 SEHNR, CDR2 FQNEAQ (reference sequence). V lost 3 bases and J 1 base, leaving 13 bases between the germline ends. This CDR3 is 15 amino acids long. The receptor was derived from an adult woman who had mild COVID-19 (a few samples of this study predate the infection). Cell type and time point are not known. Sequenced material: PBMCs or a T cell subset sorted from them (not recorded which). The chain is built from TRBV7-9 and TRBJ2-7; no clear D. CDR3: CASSFRPGESYEQYF. The CDR3 nucleotides read TGTGCCAGCAGCTTCAGGCCCGGAGAATCCTACGAGCAGTACTTC.